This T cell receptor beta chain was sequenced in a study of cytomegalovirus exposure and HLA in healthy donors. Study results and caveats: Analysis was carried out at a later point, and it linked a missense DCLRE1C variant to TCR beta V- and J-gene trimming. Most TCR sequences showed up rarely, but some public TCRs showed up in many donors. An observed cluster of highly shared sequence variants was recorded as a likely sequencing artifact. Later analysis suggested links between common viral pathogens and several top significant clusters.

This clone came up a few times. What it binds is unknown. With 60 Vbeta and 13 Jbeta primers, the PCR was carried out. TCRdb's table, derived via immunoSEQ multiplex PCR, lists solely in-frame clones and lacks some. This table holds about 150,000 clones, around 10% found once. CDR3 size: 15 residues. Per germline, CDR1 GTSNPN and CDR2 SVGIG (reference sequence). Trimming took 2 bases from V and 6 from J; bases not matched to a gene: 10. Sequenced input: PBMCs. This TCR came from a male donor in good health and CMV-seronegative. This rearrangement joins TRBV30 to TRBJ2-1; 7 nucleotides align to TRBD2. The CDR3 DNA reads TGTGCCTGGAGTCTACTAGCGTTCAATCGCAATGAGCAGTTCTTC. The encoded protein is CAWSLLAFNRNEQFF.